Each of the 6 T cell receptor beta chains below was sequenced from the same sample in a study of blood T cell repertoires in COVID-19. Using immunoSEQ multiplex PCR, the repertoire was profiled, and TCRdb retains in-frame clones only, with some absent. The data hold 120,000 to 150,000 clones, with 75% to 90% observed a single time. Sequencing input: peripheral blood. The source of these receptors is a woman aged 60-75 years with COVID-19, enrolled during active disease.

This clone occurred once. The chain combines TRBV7-9 with TRBJ1-2; TRBD1 matches 9 bases. Germline lookup yields CDR1 SEHNR and CDR2 FQNEAQ (reference sequence). V was pared by 6 bases and J by 3 bases, with 5 bases of the junction left unmatched. The CDR3 length is 14 residues. The CDR3 nucleotides read TGTGCCAGCAGTTGGGACAGGGCCGACTATGGCTACACCTTC. It translates to CASSWDRADYGYTF.

The chain combines TRBV7-9 with TRBJ2-1; maybe TRBD2 (6 bases). V was pared by 1 base and J by 5 bases, with 9 bases between. The CDR3 loop spans 14 amino acids. Germline V CDR1 and CDR2: SEHNR, FQNEAQ (reference sequence). The CDR3 nucleotides read TGTGCCAGCAGCTTAGATCCGGGGGACAATGAGCAGTTCTTC. It specifies CASSLDPGDNEQFF.

The chain employs TRBV28 and TRBJ1-3, with 7 bases aligning to TRBD1. Losses at the gene ends were 7 bases for V and 0 bases for J; bases not matched to a gene: 15. Per germline, CDR1 MDHEN and CDR2 SYDVKM. CDR3 length equals 18 residues. CDR3 nucleotide sequence: TGTGCCAGCAACGACAGGGTGTCCCCGAGAAGCTCTGGAAACACCATATATTTT. Its protein is CASNDRVSPRSSGNTIYF.

The rearrangement uses TRBV19 and TRBJ2-5; tentative D call: TRBD1 (5 bases). Germline CDR1 is LNHDA and CDR2 is SQIVND (reference sequence). The CDR3 extends over 15 amino acids. The V end lost 5 bases, the J end lost 1 base, and 14 bases lay between the germline ends. CDR3 sequence (DNA): TGTGCCAGTAGTTCGACGGTACAGGCCCAAGAGACCCAGTACTTC. Its translation is CASSSTVQAQETQYF.

This sequence joins TRBV6-5 and TRBJ2-7; TRBD2 matches at 8 bases. V shed 6 bases and J 0 bases; nucleotides not matched to a gene: 4. The CDR3 sequence is 14 residues long. Germline assignment: CDR1 MNHEY and CDR2 SVGAGI. The DNA for the CDR3 is TGTGCCAGCAGGCTAGCGGGTAGCTCCTACGAGCAGTACTTC. As protein: CASRLAGSSYEQYF.

This clone was detected once. The chain combines TRBV3-1 (or the pseudogene TRBV3-2) with TRBJ2-3; no firm D call. Germline V gives CDR1 LGHDT, CDR2 YNNKEL (reference sequence). V was cut by 3 bases and J by 1 base, with 5 bases left in between. The CDR3 sequence is 13 residues long. CDR3 loop: CASSQARTDTQYF. Written as DNA, the CDR3 is TGTGCCAGCAGCCAGGCCCGCACAGATACGCAGTATTTT.